This T cell receptor (beta chain) was documented in a study of T cell responses to AZD1222 COVID-19 vaccine. The study, taken as a whole, reports: Most donors were white British and more were female, and clonal diversity was possibly underestimated. Vaccine-associated CD4 TCRs ranged over spike, dominating at 160-218 and 743-854.

Trimming shortened V by 5 bases and J by 6 bases, and 19 bases separated the two germline ends. This CDR3 has 15 amino acids. The germline CDR1 and CDR2 sequences are MDHEN and SYDVKM. A word on this clone: Its antigen is undetermined.

Profiling relied on immunoSEQ multiplex PCR, and the TCRdb table lists in-frame clones only, not all of them. The table shows 150,000 to 200,000 clones, with 80% to 95% occurring only once. This receptor was identified in an adult who received the AZD1222 COVID-19 vaccine. This material consisted of peripheral blood, taken 28 days after the second AZD1222 dose. The rearrangement links TRBV28 to TRBJ1-1; a possible D gene is TRBD1 (5 bases). The CDR3 region has the DNA TGTGCCAGCAGTCCACCGTGGGGGAGTTTCGCTGAAGCTTTCTTT. Translating it yields CASSPPWGSFAEAFF.